Following are 25 T cell receptor beta chains from one sample sequenced in a study of Graves' ophthalmopathy and Graves' hyperthyroidism. RNA transcripts yielded amplified TCR beta CDR3 regions. Investigators did first-round RT-PCR with HTBI primers, then second-round multiplex PCR. Via MiXCR, TCRdb re-called the multiplex PCR reads, giving one row per CDR3 protein. The sample consists of around 590,000 distinct CDR3 sequences, approximately 35% of them appearing once. Specimen: peripheral blood or thyroid tissue (not recorded which). These receptors were obtained from an adult man with Graves' hyperthyroidism.

This chain links TRBV25-1 with TRBJ1-5, with TRBD1 matching over 9 bases. The CDR3 is made up of 14 amino acids. Germline lookup yields CDR1 MGHDK and CDR2 SYGVNS. In DNA form, the CDR3 reads TGTGCTATACTAACAGGGGGCGGCAATCAGCCCCAGCATTTT. Protein: CAILTGGGNQPQHF. The variable domain in full, completed from reference TRBV25-1 and TRBJ1-5, reads EADIYQTPRYLVIGTGKKITLECSQTMGHDKMYWYQQDPGMELHLIHYSYGVNSTEKGDLSSESTVSRIRTEHFPLTLESARPSHTSQYLCAILTGGGNQPQHFGDGTRLSIL.

This clonotype has a count of ten or more. The gene calls are TRBV20-1 and TRBJ1-1; TRBD1 aligns across 7 bases. The CDR3 length is 15 residues. V lost 3 bases and J lost 5; bases outside the gene matches: 12. Germline V gene data show CDR1 as DFQATT and CDR2 as SNEGSKA (reference sequence). The CDR3 nucleotides read TGCAGTGCTAGTGGGCTCCAGGGGGATTCGACTGAAGCTTTCTTT. This translates into CSASGLQGDSTEAFF.

V usage is TRBV24-1 and J usage is TRBJ1-2; tentative D call: TRBD1 (6 bases). V was clipped by 3 bases and J by 8 bases, with 15 bases between them. CDR1 is KGHDR, CDR2 SFDVKD, per germline. The CDR3 has 14 residues. The CDR3 region is CATSDTNRAEGYTF. CDR3 sequence (DNA): TGTGCCACCAGTGATACCAACAGGGCAGAGGGCTACACCTTC.

This clonotype turned up a few times. The genes are TRBV29-1 and TRBJ2-7; 8 nucleotides match TRBD2. The germline gives CDR1 SQVTM, CDR2 ANQGSEA. Trimming took 2 bases from V and 7 from J; bases not matched to a gene: 7. This CDR3 contains 13 residues. CDR3 nucleotide sequence: TGCAGCGTTGAATTTAGGGCGGGGGGAGAGCAGTACTTC. It yields the protein CSVEFRAGGEQYF.

The chain employs TRBV9 and TRBJ2-6; no definite D call. The CDR3 length is 17 residues. The germline V and J ends were trimmed by 2 bases and 0 bases, with 12 bases remaining between them. Germline lookup yields CDR1 SGDLS and CDR2 YYNGEE. The CDR3 sequence: CASSVGRILSGANVLTF. The CDR3 nucleotides read TGTGCCAGCAGCGTCGGACGGATACTCTCTGGGGCCAACGTCCTGACTTTC.

J is TRBJ1-2 and V is TRBV2; D may be TRBD1 (5 bases). The germline V gene has CDR1 SNHLY and CDR2 FYNNEI. V was trimmed by 0 bases and J by 2 bases, leaving 10 bases between them. This CDR3 is built from 15 residues. The CDR3 DNA sequence: TGTGCCAGCAGTGAAGCGCCAGGGCCAAACTATGGCTACACCTTC. Encoded protein: CASSEAPGPNYGYTF.

This chain joins TRBV19 and TRBJ2-2; TRBD1 is a possible D gene (6 bases). Germline V gene sequence: CDR1 LNHDA, CDR2 SQIVND (reference sequence). Trimming shortened V by 6 bases and J by 4 bases, and 18 bases separated the two germline ends. This CDR3 comprises 16 residues. The DNA of the CDR3 is TGTGCCAGTAGAAAAAACTACAGGGTCGCCACCGGGGAGCTGTTTTTT. Its protein product is CASRKNYRVATGELFF.

This clonotype came up a few times. The chain has TRBV20-1 and TRBJ2-5, with a possible D match to TRBD2 (6 bases). The V gene's germline CDR1 is DFQATT and CDR2 SNEGSKA (reference sequence). This CDR3 has 14 residues. V lost 6 bases and J 5 bases, leaving 19 bases between the germline ends. In DNA, the CDR3 is TGCAGTGCCCGATCCTTTCTAGCGAGTGAGACCCAGTACTTC. It translates to CSARSFLASETQYF.

Notes on this clonotype: A much larger clonotype is one base distant, so this may be a read error. A read error is likely, as this CDR3 ends without the conserved phenylalanine or tryptophan. The chain combines TRBV9 with TRBJ2-5; 11 nucleotides agree with TRBD2. In germline, CDR1 is SGDLS, CDR2 YYNGEE. The CDR3 consists of 16 residues. Unmatched junction bases numbered 8, after V lost 3 bases and J lost 4 bases. This chain's CDR3 is CASSARLAGTRETQYL. DNA of the CDR3: TGTGCCAGCAGCGCCCGACTAGCGGGGACGAGAGAGACCCAGTACCTC.

This clonotype has at least ten counts. The V and J genes are TRBV19 and TRBJ1-5; D call uncertain. This CDR3 comprises 14 residues. V lost 6 bases, J lost 1 base, and 10 bases lay in between. The germline gives CDR1 LNHDA, CDR2 SQIVND (reference sequence). The CDR3 DNA sequence: TGTGCCAGTAGAGGGTTCACGAGCAATCAGCCCCAGCATTTT. Translating it yields CASRGFTSNQPQHF.

At least ten counts were recorded for this clonotype. The chain recombines TRBV7-6 with TRBJ1-1; perhaps TRBD1 as D (6 bases). CDR3 length: 12 residues. Trimming took off 5 bases at V and 6 bases at J, with 10 bases between the two ends. Germline assignment: CDR1 SGHVS and CDR2 FNYEAQ. CDR3: CASSPPGAEAFF. The CDR3 region has the DNA TGTGCCAGCAGCCCCCCAGGGGCTGAAGCTTTCTTT.

CDR3 residues: CASNLINMETQYF. The CDR3 region has the DNA TGTGCCAGCAATCTTATTAATATGGAGACCCAGTACTTC. The rearrangement links TRBV2 to TRBJ2-5; D gene uncertain. This CDR3 comprises 13 residues. The germline gives CDR1 SNHLY, CDR2 FYNNEI. V was cut by 7 bases and J by 5 bases, with 14 bases left in between.

This chain joins TRBV29-1 and TRBJ1-2; D uncertain. The V end lost 8 bases, the J end lost 8 bases, and 12 bases lay between the germline ends. This CDR3 has 10 residues. Germline assignment: CDR1 SQVTM and CDR2 ANQGSEA. The CDR3 DNA follows: TGCAGCAGCCTCCAGGCCGGCTACACCTTC. Protein sequence: CSSLQAGYTF.

This chain joins TRBV9 and TRBJ2-3; D might be TRBD2 (6 bases). Trimming left V 4 bases short and J 0 bases short, with 12 bases between. The CDR3 loop spans 15 amino acids. Per the germline V gene, CDR1 is SGDLS and CDR2 is YYNGEE. CDR3 residues: CASSPGGGSTDTQYF. The CDR3 DNA sequence: TGTGCCAGCAGCCCCGGTGGAGGGAGCACAGATACGCAGTATTTT.

This chain uses TRBV4-1 with TRBJ1-4; weak D call: TRBD1 (6 bases). The V and J ends lost 2 bases and 11 bases respectively, with 12 bases between them. The CDR3 loop spans 13 amino acids. Germline values: CDR1 MGHRA, CDR2 YSYEKL. DNA of the CDR3: TGCGCCAGCAGCCAAAGGGGGGGAACGAAACTGTTTTTT. Amino acid sequence: CASSQRGGTKLFF.

The chain is built from TRBV29-1 and TRBJ2-5; TRBD2 aligns across 9 bases. Germline V gene data show CDR1 as SQVTM and CDR2 as ANQGSEA. This CDR3 spans 14 amino acids. The trim removed 8 bases at V and 7 bases at J, leaving 14 bases unmatched. The CDR3 DNA is TGCAGCTTAGAGGGTAGCGGGAGAGCTGGGACCCAGTACTTC. This gives the protein CSLEGSGRAGTQYF.

This clonotype was observed many times. The chain uses TRBV29-1 and TRBJ2-7; maybe TRBD1 (8 bases). Deletions cut 7 bases from V and 3 bases from J, with 19 bases between. The length of the CDR3 is 14 residues. Germline V gives CDR1 SQVTM, CDR2 ANQGSEA. Here the CDR3 DNA reads TGCAGCGCTACAGGGGGGGCTAACATCTACGAGCAGTACTTC. Protein sequence: CSATGGANIYEQYF.

In its sample, this clonotype was seen once. Just one base apart from a much larger clone, this may be a read error. The rearrangement joins TRBV6-1 to TRBJ2-7; perhaps TRBD1 as D (5 bases). This CDR3 has 13 residues. The V and J ends lost 3 bases and 6 bases respectively, with 12 bases between them. CDR1 MNHNS and CDR2 SASEGT come from the germline V gene. This CDR3 is CASSDGQGIEQYF. In DNA, the CDR3 is TGTGCCAGCAGTGATGGTCAGGGAATCGAGCAGTACTTC.

This clonotype was picked up many times. The rearrangement joins TRBV9 to TRBJ1-2, with TRBD1 matching 10 bases. Germline CDR1 SGDLS, CDR2 YYNGEE. The J segment lost 10 bases and the V segment lost 0 bases, leaving 18 bases of the junction unmatched. CDR3 length: 18 amino acids. CDR3 in amino acids: CASSVGSRGQGTMGFYTF. The CDR3 bases are TGTGCCAGCAGCGTAGGTTCTAGGGGACAGGGGACCATGGGATTCTACACCTTC.

This clonotype was counted ten times or more. The gene calls are TRBV4-2 and TRBJ1-1; D is perhaps TRBD1 (5 bases). V gave up 0 bases and J gave up 4 bases, with 15 bases separating them. From germline, CDR1 is LGHNA and CDR2 YNFKEQ. The CDR3 spans 16 residues. CDR3 residues: CASSQDPEGSGTEAFF. The CDR3, as DNA: TGTGCCAGCAGCCAAGACCCAGAGGGGTCGGGCACTGAAGCTTTCTTT.

The rearrangement uses TRBV29-1 and TRBJ1-5; D perhaps matches TRBD1 (5 bases). V lost 1 base and J lost 5, with 6 bases in between. This CDR3 has 12 amino acids. CDR1 SQVTM and CDR2 ANQGSEA come from the germline V gene. CDR3 in amino acids: CSVEGGDQPQHF. The CDR3 DNA follows: TGCAGCGTTGAAGGAGGGGATCAGCCCCAGCATTTT.

The gene calls are TRBV2 and TRBJ2-6; D gene ambiguous. V lost 5 bases and J 4 bases, leaving 9 bases between the germline ends. This CDR3 has 14 residues. CDR1 is SNHLY and CDR2 is FYNNEI in the germline V gene. CDR3: CASSYAAGANVLTF. DNA of the CDR3: TGTGCCAGCAGTTACGCGGCAGGGGCCAACGTCCTGACTTTC.

This clonotype was seen once. J is TRBJ2-1 and V is TRBV7-9; 8 bases line up with TRBD1. Germline V gene data show CDR1 as SEHNR and CDR2 as FQNEAQ (reference sequence). This CDR3 region has 13 residues. Germline trimming cut 4 bases from V and 8 bases from J; bases unmatched to any gene: 4. The CDR3 protein is CASSSDRAHEQFF. The CDR3 bases are TGTGCCAGCAGCTCGGACAGGGCCCATGAGCAGTTCTTC. Using reference TRBV7-9 and TRBJ2-1 for the parts outside the CDR3, the full variable domain is DTGVSQNPRHKITKRGQNVTFRCDPISEHNRLYWYRQTLGQGPEFLTYFQNEAQLEKSRLLSDRFSAERPKGSFSTLEIQRTEQGDSAMYLCASSSDRAHEQFFGPGTRLTVL.

The genes are TRBV15 and TRBJ1-5; 7 bases align to TRBD1. V lost 4 bases to trimming and J lost 10 bases; unmatched junction nucleotides: 10. Germline loops: CDR1 LNHNV, CDR2 YYDKDF (reference sequence). The CDR3 has 14 residues. The CDR3 nucleotides read TGTGCCACCAGCACTAGTTTCGGACAGGTTCCCCAGCATTTT. This translates into CATSTSFGQVPQHF.

This clonotype appeared many times. The chain has TRBV9 and TRBJ1-1; TRBD1 is a possible D gene (5 bases). Germline CDR1 and CDR2: SGDLS and YYNGEE. Trimming took 4 bases from V and 5 from J, leaving 21 bases between them. This CDR3 spans 16 amino acids. The CDR3 region is CASSPGFQGVGTEAFF. CDR3 DNA: TGTGCCAGCAGCCCCGGTTTCCAGGGAGTTGGAACTGAAGCTTTCTTT.